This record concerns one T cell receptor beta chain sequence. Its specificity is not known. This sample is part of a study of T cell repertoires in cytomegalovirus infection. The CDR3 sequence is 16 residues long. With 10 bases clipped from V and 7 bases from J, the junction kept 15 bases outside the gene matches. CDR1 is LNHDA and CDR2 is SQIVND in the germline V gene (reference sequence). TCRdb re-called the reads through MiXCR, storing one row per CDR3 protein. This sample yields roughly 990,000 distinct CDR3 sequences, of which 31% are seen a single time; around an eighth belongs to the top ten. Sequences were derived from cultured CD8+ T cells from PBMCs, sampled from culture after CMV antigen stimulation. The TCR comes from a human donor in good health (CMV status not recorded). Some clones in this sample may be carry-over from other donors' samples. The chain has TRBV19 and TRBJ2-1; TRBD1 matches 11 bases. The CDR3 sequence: CATQSIRDRGSNEQFF. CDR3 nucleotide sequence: TGTGCCACCCAGAGCATCCGGGACAGGGGGTCGAATGAGCAGTTCTTC.